This TCR beta chain stems from a study of shared clonotypes between healthy human individuals. The study, taken as a whole, reports: Depth of sequencing was expected to influence donor clonotype sharing.

Libraries were prepared by immunoSEQ multiplex PCR; TCRdb keeps only in-frame clonotypes and omits some of them. Of 550,000 to 600,000 clones listed, around 77% are singletons. The V and J ends lost 0 bases and 7 bases respectively, with 12 bases between them. CDR1 and CDR2 from the germline V gene are MNHNS and SASEGT. The CDR3 runs to 14 residues. Donors were Caucasian adults residing in Nashville, Tennessee, USA. This clone appeared many times. The antigen is not known. This TCR was recovered from a woman aged 40 to 55 in good health. Some clones in this sample may be carry-over from other donors' samples. The V gene is TRBV6-1, the J gene TRBJ2-5; D is undetermined. Input material: PBMCs. This chain's CDR3 is CASSEALQVGTQYF. The CDR3 nucleotides are TGTGCCAGCAGTGAAGCGCTCCAGGTGGGGACCCAGTACTTC.